The clone carrying this T cell receptor (beta chain) was seen ten or more times. TCRdb passed the 5' RACE reads through MiXCR, listing each CDR3 protein once. The table has around 220,000 distinct CDR3 sequences, 10% to 13% seen once. Trimming pared 5 bases from V and 2 bases from J, leaving 14 bases between. The CDR3 runs 14 residues. Germline CDR1 reads DFQATT; CDR2 reads SNEGSKA (reference sequence). The data belong to a study of CD8 T cells in ankylosing spondylitis. The sequencing sample was made of blood, either unsorted or a sorted T cell fraction (not recorded which). This TCR was recovered from a male donor with ankylosing spondylitis or in good health (not recorded which). The gene calls are TRBV20-1 and TRBJ2-3; weak D call: TRBD2 (5 bases). CDR3 sequence reads: CSALKRGTTDTQYF. The CDR3 DNA reads as TGCAGTGCTCTAAAACGGGGTACCACAGATACGCAGTATTTT.